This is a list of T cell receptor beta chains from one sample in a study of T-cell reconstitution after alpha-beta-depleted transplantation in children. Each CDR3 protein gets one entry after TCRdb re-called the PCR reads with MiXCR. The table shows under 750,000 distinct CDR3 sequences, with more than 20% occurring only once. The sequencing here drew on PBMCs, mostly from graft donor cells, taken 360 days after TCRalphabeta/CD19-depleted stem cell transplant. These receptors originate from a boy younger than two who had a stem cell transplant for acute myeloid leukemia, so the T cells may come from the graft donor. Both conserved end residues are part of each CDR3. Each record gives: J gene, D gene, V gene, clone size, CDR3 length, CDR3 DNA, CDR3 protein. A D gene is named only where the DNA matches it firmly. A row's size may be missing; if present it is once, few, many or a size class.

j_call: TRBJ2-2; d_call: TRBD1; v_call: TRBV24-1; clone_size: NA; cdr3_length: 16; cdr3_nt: TGTGCCACCAGTGATTTGGGGACAGGGCTCACCGGGGAGCTGTTTTTT; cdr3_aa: CATSDLGTGLTGELFF
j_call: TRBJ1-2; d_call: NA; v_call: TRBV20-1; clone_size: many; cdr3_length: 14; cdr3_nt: TGCAGTGCTAGAAATCAAGAGAGTGTCTATGGCTACACCTTC; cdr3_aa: CSARNQESVYGYTF
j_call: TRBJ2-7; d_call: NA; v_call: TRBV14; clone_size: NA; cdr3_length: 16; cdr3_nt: TGTGCCAGCAGCCAAGGTCTGTGGGCAGGCTCCTACGAGCAGTACTTC; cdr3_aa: CASSQGLWAGSYEQYF
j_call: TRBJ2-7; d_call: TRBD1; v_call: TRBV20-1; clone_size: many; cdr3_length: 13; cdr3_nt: TGCAGTGCTAGAGGGGACAGGGTCTACGAGCAGTACTTC; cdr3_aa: CSARGDRVYEQYF
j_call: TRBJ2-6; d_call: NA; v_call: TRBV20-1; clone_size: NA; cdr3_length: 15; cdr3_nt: TGCAGTGGAACGGGGGGCGACTCTGGGGCCAACGTCCTGACTTTC; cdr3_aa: CSGTGGDSGANVLTF
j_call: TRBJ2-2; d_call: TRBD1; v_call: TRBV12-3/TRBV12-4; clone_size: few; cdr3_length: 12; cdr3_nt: TGTGCCAGCAGTGACAGGGAGTGGGAGCTGTTTTTT; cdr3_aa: CASSDREWELFF
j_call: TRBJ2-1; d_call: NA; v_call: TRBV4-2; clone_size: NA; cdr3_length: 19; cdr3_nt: TGTGCCAGCAGCCAAACCATATGGGGGGGGGCCAGGTTCGACGATGAGCAGTTCTTC; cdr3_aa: CASSQTIWGGARFDDEQFF
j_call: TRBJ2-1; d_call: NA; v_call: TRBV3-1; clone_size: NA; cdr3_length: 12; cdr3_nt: TGTGCCAGCAGCCAAGGGAAGAGGAAGCAGTTCTTC; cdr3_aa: CASSQGKRKQFF
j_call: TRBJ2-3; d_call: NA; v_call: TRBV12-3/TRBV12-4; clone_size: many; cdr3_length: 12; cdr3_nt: TGTGCCAGCAGAACGGACTCTCATACGCAGTATTTT; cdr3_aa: CASRTDSHTQYF
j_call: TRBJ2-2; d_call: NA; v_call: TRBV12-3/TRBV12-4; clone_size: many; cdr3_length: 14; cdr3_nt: TGTGCCAGCACTATACTTGGGGGGACCGGGGAGCTGTTTTTT; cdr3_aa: CASTILGGTGELFF
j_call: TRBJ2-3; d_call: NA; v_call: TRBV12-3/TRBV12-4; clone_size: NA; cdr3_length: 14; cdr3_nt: TGTGCCAGCAGCCGGACAGTCCGCACAGATACGCAGTATTTT; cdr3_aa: CASSRTVRTDTQYF
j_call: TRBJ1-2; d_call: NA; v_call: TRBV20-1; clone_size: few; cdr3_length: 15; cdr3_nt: TGCAGTGCTAGTCATGCACCCGGGGAGGGCTATGGCTACACCTTC; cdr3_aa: CSASHAPGEGYGYTF
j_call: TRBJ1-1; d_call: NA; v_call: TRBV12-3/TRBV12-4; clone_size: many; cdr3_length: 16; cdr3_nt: TGTGCCAGCAGTCTACCCGGACAGTTTCGAAACACTGAAGCTTTCTTT; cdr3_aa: CASSLPGQFRNTEAFF
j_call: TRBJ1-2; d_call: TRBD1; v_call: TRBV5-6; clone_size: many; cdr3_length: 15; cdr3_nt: TGTGCCAGCAGAGAGGCGGGACAGGTTAACTATGGCTACACCTTC; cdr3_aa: CASREAGQVNYGYTF
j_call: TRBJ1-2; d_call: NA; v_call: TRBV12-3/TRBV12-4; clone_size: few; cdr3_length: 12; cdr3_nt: TGTGCCAGCACTCCGGGGGATTATGGCTACACCTTC; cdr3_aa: CASTPGDYGYTF
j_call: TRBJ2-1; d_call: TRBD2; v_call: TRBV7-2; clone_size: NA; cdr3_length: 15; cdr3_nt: TGTGCCAGCAGCCCAGGGACGGGAGGGCACAATGAGCAGTTCTTC; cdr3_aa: CASSPGTGGHNEQFF
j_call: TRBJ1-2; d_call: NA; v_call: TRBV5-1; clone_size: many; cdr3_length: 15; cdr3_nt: TGCGCCAGCAGCTTGACGGCCAGTTCTAACTATGGCTACACCTTC; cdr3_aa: CASSLTASSNYGYTF
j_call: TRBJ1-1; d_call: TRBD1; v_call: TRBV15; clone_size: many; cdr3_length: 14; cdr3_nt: TGTGCCACCAGCTCCCGGGACAGGGGGACTGAAGCTTTCTTT; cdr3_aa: CATSSRDRGTEAFF
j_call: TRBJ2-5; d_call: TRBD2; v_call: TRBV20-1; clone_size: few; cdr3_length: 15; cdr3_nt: TGCAGTGCTCCCCTGACTAGCGGGTACCAAGAGACCCAGTACTTC; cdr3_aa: CSAPLTSGYQETQYF
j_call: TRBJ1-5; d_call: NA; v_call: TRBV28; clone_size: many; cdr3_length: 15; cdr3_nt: TGTGCCAGCAGCCGCGGAACAGTTAGCAATCAGCCCCAGCATTTT; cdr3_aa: CASSRGTVSNQPQHF
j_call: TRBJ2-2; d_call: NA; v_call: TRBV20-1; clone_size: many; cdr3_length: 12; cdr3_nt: TGCAGTGCTAGAGACGGGACCGGGGAGCTGTTTTTT; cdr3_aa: CSARDGTGELFF
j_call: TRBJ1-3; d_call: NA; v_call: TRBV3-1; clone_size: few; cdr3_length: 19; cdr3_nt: TGTGCCAGCAGCCAATGGGGCGTTTCGGTCTTCCCCTCTGGAAACACCATATATTTT; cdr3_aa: CASSQWGVSVFPSGNTIYF
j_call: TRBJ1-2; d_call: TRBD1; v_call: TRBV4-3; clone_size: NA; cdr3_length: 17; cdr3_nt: TGCGCCAGCAGCCAAGATCAGGCGGGGACAGCCGTCTATGGCTACACCTTC; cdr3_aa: CASSQDQAGTAVYGYTF
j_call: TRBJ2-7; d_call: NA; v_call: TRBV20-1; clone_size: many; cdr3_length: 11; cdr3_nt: TGCAGTGCTAGCCACGCGTACGAGCAGTACTTC; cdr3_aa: CSASHAYEQYF
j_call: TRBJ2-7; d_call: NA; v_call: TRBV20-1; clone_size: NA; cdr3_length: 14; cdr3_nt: TGCAGTGCTAGAGTCGGCAGATTAATCTACGAGCAGTACTTC; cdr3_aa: CSARVGRLIYEQYF
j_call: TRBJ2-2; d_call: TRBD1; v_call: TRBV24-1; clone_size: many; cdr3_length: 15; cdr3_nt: TGTGCCACCAGCCCCCACGACAGGGACACCGGGGAGCTGTTTTTT; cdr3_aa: CATSPHDRDTGELFF
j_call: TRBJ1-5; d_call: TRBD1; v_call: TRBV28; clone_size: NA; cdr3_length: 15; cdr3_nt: TGTGCCAGCAGTCGCAGACAGGGGGCTAATCAGCCCCAGCATTTT; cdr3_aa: CASSRRQGANQPQHF
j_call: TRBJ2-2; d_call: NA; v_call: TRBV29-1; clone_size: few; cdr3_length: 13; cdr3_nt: TGCAGCGTTGAAGTCGCGAACACCGGGGAGCTGTTTTTT; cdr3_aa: CSVEVANTGELFF